This T cell receptor (beta chain) was sequenced during a study of blood T cell repertoires in COVID-19. The protocol was immunoSEQ multiplex PCR, while the TCRdb copy is restricted to in-frame clones and leaves out a portion. The table lists about 340,000 clones, around 80% of them singletons. Germline CDR1 SGHAT, CDR2 FQNNGV. Trimming cost V 8 bases and J 3 bases, with 15 bases left between them. This CDR3 comprises 14 residues. This chain uses TRBV11-2 with TRBJ2-3; weak D call: TRBD2 (5 bases). The clonotype comes from a man younger than 45 with active or convalescent COVID-19. The sequenced material came from peripheral blood. CDR3 in DNA: TGTGCCAGCGTTGACGGGGAGCGGACAGATACGCAGTATTTT. This encodes CASVDGERTDTQYF.